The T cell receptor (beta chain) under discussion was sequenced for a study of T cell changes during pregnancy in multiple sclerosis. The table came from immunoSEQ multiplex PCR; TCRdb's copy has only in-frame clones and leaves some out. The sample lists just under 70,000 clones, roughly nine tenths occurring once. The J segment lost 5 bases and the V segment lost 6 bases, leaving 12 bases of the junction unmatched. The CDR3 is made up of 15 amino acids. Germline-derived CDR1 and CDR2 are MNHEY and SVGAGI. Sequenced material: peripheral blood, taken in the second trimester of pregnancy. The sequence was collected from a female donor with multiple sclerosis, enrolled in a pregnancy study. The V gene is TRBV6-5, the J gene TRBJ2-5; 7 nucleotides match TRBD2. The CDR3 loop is CASRSHEAGRETQYF. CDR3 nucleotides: TGTGCCAGCAGATCCCATGAAGCGGGGAGGGAGACCCAGTACTTC.